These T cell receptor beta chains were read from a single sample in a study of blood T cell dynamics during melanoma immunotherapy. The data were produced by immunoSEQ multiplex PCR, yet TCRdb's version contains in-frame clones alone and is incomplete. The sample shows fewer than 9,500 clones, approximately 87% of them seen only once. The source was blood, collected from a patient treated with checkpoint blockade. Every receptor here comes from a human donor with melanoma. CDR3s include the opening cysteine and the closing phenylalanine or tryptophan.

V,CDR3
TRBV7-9,CASSYGTGHRETQYF
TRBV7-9,CASSFDGGQEKLFF
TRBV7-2,CASSLDVQVENEQYF
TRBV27,CASSFGQGLNYGYTF
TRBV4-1,CASSVQPGSSYEQYF
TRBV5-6,CASSYRGHRSNQPQHF
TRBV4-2,CASSQVGIAGANSYEQYF
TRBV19,CASSIKGRPSGYEQYF
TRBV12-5,CASGLDYRELSGNTIYF
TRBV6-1,CASRGQGGTEAFF
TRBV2,CASSAGQAYEQYF
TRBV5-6,CASSETDSGNTIYF
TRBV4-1,CASSGIDYGYTF
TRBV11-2,CASSLGQGAEKLFF
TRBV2,CASSGPGPLFSGNTIYF
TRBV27,CASQNGGGRNTEAFF
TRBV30,CAWKRRNTEAFF
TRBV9,CASTEGGVRLNYGYTF
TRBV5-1,CASSPTSQNTEAFF
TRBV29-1,CSARGQGVGNTEAFF
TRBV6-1,CASSEQLLGGNTEAFF
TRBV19,CASSQRTGNRNTIYF
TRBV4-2,CASSQGGQGTSNVLTF
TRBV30,CAWSVGGGSGANVLTF
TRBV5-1,CASSLQDDTEAFF
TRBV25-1,CASSEVGTGDEKLFF
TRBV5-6,CASSLGSRGFTDTQYF
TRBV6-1,CASSEALGYPQFF
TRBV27,CASSSHGTIGTEAFF
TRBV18,CASSPGAGLSYEQYF
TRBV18,CASSPSGREGQPQHF
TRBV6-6,CASTKTDRFTEAFF
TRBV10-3,CAISEGTEAFF
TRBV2,CASTVEQGGTEAFF
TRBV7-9,CASSLGAATGNTIYF
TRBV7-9,CASSFSTGTGGDGYTF
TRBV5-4,CASSSDSYEQYF
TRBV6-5,CASVGNTEAFF
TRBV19,CASSTSGTGGLPTGYTF
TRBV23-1,CASLKGDPGYTF
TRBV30,CAWSEKGQNTEAFF
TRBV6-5,CASSYRINNQPQHF
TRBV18,CASSPLAGGRNGYTF
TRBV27,CASSPTGLGGNTEAFF
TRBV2,CASRPQGGGEKLFF
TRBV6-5,CASSYLTGDGYTF
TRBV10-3,CAISGRTGREQYF
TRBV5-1,CASSWSGGNTEAFF
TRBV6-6,CASMEQGNEKLFF
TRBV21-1,CASSKGEGTSGRQYNEQFF
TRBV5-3,CARSQQGRGGYTF
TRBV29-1,CSVAQGGATEAFF
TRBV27,CASRFRLTRDTEAFF
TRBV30,CACRQGSQPQHF
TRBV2,CASSEWGNYGYTF